This TCR beta chain appears in the sequencing data of a study of T-cell memory formation after mild COVID-19. Overall study: Among the donors, TCR clusters were largely specific to each donor. Regarding the study as a whole: Pre-infection memory showed some responding clones, and this suggested that cross-reactive memory joined. CD4+ bias marked clones expanding day 15 to 37, unlike balanced contracting clones. Contracting CD4+ clones were located mainly in CM and EM, and CD8+ clones in EMRA.

Note on this clonotype: What it binds is not known.

TCRdb passed the 5' RACE reads through MiXCR, listing each CDR3 protein once. This table has 250,000 to 350,000 distinct CDR3 sequences, approximately 16% appearing once. The V and J ends lost 10 bases and 4 bases, in that order; junction bases with no gene match: 7. The CDR3 is 13 residues long. CDR1 and CDR2 (germline): MDHEN, SYDVKM. The sequence was collected from a man aged 18 to 29 who had mild COVID-19 (a few samples of this study predate the infection). Cell type and time point are not known. The rearrangement links TRBV28 to TRBJ2-7, with 10 nucleotides matching TRBD1. Sequenced material: PBMCs or a T cell subset sorted from them (not recorded which). CDR3 region: CATETGGAYEQYV. In DNA form, the CDR3 reads TGTGCCACCGAGACAGGGGGCGCGTACGAGCAGTACGTC.